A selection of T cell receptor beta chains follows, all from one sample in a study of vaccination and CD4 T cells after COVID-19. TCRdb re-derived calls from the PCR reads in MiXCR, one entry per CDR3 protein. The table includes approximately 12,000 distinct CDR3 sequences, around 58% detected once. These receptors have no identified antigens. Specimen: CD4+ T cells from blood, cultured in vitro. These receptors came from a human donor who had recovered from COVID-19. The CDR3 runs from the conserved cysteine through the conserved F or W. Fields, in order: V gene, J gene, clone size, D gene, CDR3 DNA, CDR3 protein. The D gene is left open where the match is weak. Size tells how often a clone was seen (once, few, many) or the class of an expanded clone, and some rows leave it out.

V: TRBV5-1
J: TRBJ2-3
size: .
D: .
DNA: TGCGCCAGCAGCTCGCTGGGGACGTCCACAGATACGCAGTATTTT
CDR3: CASSSLGTSTDTQYF

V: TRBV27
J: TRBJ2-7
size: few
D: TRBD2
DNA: TGTGCCAGCAGTGCCTTAGCGGGCCGCTCCTACGAGCAGTACTTC
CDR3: CASSALAGRSYEQYF

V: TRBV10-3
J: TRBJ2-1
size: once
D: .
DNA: TGTGCCATCAGTGTGGACAGAGCGAGCTCCTACAATGAGCAGTTCTTC
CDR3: CAISVDRASSYNEQFF

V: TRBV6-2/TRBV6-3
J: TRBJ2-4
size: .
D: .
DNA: TGTGCCAGCACCACATCCGGGACCGTCAAAAACATTCAGTACTTC
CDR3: CASTTSGTVKNIQYF

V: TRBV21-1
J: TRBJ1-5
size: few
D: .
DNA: TGTGCCAGCGGGGGGCAAGAACGAAATCAGCCCCAGCATTTT
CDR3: CASGGQERNQPQHF

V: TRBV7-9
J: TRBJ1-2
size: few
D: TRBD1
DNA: TGTGCCAGCAGCCCCGGGACAGGGCGCGGCTACACCTTC
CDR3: CASSPGTGRGYTF

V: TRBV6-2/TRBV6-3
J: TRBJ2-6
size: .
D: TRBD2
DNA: TGTGCCAGCAGTTACCATCTGGGAGGGGCCGGGGCCAACGTCCTGACTTTC
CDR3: CASSYHLGGAGANVLTF

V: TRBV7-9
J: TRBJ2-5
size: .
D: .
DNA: TGTGCCAGCAGCTTGGGCATGGGGAGGGAGACCCAGTACTTC
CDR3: CASSLGMGRETQYF

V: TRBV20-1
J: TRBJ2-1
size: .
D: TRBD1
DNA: TGCAGTGCTGCCGACAGGGGTTCGTACAATGAGCAGTTCTTC
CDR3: CSAADRGSYNEQFF

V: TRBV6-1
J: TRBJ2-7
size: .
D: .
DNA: TGTGCCAGCAACCCAGAATCACGACCTACCTACGAGCAGTACTTC
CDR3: CASNPESRPTYEQYF

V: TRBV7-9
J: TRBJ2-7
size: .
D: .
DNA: TGTGCCAGCAGCTTACAGGGGGGTAGCTACGAGCAGTACTTC
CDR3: CASSLQGGSYEQYF

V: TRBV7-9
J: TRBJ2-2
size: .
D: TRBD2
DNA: TGTGCCAGCAACCTAGCGGGAGCCTACACCGGGGAGCTGTTTTTT
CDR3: CASNLAGAYTGELFF

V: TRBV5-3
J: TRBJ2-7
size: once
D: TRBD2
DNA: TGTGCCAGCAGCTTGGGTAGCGGGAGTCCCCGGGACTACGAGCAGTACTTC
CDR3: CASSLGSGSPRDYEQYF

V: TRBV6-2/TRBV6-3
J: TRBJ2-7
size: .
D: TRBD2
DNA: TGTGCCAGCAGCATACAGTCGGGACTAGCGGGGGAGTACGAGCAGTACTTC
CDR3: CASSIQSGLAGEYEQYF

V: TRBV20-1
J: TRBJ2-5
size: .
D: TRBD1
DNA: TGCAGTGCTAGAGTTCTTAGTGAGGGACAGGGGGTTTGGGAGACCCAGTACTTC
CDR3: CSARVLSEGQGVWETQYF

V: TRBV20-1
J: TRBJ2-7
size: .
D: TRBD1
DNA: TGCAGTGCTAGAGATCCCCGACAGGGAAACTACGAGCAGTACTTC
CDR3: CSARDPRQGNYEQYF

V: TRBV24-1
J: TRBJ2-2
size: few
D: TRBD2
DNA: TGTGCCACCAGTGATCTAGCGGGAGGTGAGACCGGGGAGCTGTTTTTT
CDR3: CATSDLAGGETGELFF

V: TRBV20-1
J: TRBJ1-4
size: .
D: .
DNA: TGCAGTGCTATCTCTGGGGATGGGGGTGAAAAACTGTTTTTT
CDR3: CSAISGDGGEKLFF

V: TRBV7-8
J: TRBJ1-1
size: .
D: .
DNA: TGTGCCAGCAGCTTAGTGGGGGGGAACACTGAAGCTTTCTTT
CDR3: CASSLVGGNTEAFF

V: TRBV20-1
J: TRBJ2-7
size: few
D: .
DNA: TGCAGTGCCATAGACTCCTCAGGAGCCTACGAGCAGTACTTC
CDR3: CSAIDSSGAYEQYF

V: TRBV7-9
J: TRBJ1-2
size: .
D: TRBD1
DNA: TGTGCCAGCAGCTTAGGGTGGAAGGGGGCGACGAACAACTATGGCTACACCTTC
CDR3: CASSLGWKGATNNYGYTF

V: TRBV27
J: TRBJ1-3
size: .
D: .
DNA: TGTGCCAGCTCAAGCCTGACTGGAAACACCATATATTTT
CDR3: CASSSLTGNTIYF

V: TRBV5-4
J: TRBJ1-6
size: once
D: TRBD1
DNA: TGTGCCAGCAGCTTGGACAGGGGTAATTCACCCCTCCACTTT
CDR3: CASSLDRGNSPLHF

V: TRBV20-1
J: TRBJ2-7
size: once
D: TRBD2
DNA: TGCAGTGCTATAGCGGGTTCCTACGAGCAGTACTTC
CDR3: CSAIAGSYEQYF

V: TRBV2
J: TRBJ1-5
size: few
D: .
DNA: TGTGCCAGCGCCCTGCGAGACAGGTCCGAGCCCCAGCATTTT
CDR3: CASALRDRSEPQHF

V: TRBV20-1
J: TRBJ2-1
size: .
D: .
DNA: TGCAGTGCTAGAGATTACGTCAATGAGCAGTTCTTC
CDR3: CSARDYVNEQFF

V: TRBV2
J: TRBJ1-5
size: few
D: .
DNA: TGTGCCAGCAGTGACGTCCTTAGCAATCAGCCCCAGCATTTT
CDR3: CASSDVLSNQPQHF

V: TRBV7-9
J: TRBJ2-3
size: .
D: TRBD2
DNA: TGTGCCAGCAGCTTAAGGGCTAGCGGGATAGAAGCAGATACGCAGTATTTT
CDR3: CASSLRASGIEADTQYF

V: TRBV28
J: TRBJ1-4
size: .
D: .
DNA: TGTGCCAGCCAGCGGGGAAGGAATGAAAAACTGTTTTTT
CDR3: CASQRGRNEKLFF